A selection of T cell receptor beta chains follows, all from one sample in a study of glioma-infiltrating T cells. TCRdb used MiXCR to reprocess the multiplex PCR reads, holding one entry per CDR3 protein. This sample has about 140,000 distinct CDR3 sequences, with about two fifths found just once. Sequenced material: glioma tissue, nonneoplastic brain tissue, or PBMCs (not recorded which). These receptors all come from a human donor with low-grade glioma or glioblastoma, undergoing nonglioma brain surgery, or in good health (not recorded which). The CDR3 runs from the conserved cysteine through the conserved F or W. The D gene is left open where the match is weak. Expanded clones are given a class, and other clones once, few, many or no size at all.

clone_size d_call j_call v_call cdr3_aa cdr3_nt
many - TRBJ1-2 TRBV20-1 CSARDGRTYGYTF TGCAGTGCTAGGGACGGACGGACTTATGGCTACACCTTC
- TRBD2 TRBJ2-5 TRBV12-5 CASWPGLAGGTQYF TGTGCTAGTTGGCCCGGACTAGCGGGGGGGACCCAGTACTTC
- - TRBJ1-5 TRBV4-1 CARSQGQGSNQPQHF TGCGCCAGAAGCCAAGGGCAGGGTAGCAATCAGCCCCAGCATTTT
few TRBD1 TRBJ1-1 TRBV6-2/TRBV6-3 CASSPRTGRNTEAFF TGTGCCAGCAGCCCTAGGACAGGGCGGAACACTGAAGCTTTCTTT
few - TRBJ2-1 TRBV20-1 CSARDLGTYSYNEQFF TGCAGTGCTAGAGATCTGGGGACCTACTCCTACAATGAGCAGTTCTTC
- TRBD2 TRBJ2-7 TRBV29-1 CSVVSGGGEQYF TGCAGCGTTGTAAGCGGGGGTGGCGAGCAGTACTTC
- - TRBJ2-2 TRBV6-6 CASSYSIASSTGELFF TGTGCCAGCAGTTACTCGATCGCTAGCTCCACCGGGGAGCTGTTTTTT
many - TRBJ2-1 TRBV6-2/TRBV6-3 CASSYSVPYNEQFF TGTGCCAGCAGTTACAGCGTCCCCTACAATGAGCAGTTCTTC
- - TRBJ1-1 TRBV6-1 CASSSLDGNTEAFF TGTGCCAGCAGCTCCCTTGACGGGAACACTGAAGCTTTCTTT
many - TRBJ1-1 TRBV18 CASSPRQTNTEAFF TGTGCCAGCTCACCAAGACAAACGAACACTGAAGCTTTCTTT
once - TRBJ2-7 TRBV28 CASSLFGNSYKQYF TGTGCCAGCAGTTTGTTCGGGAACTCCTACAAGCAGTACTTC
- - TRBJ2-7 TRBV10-2 CASSDLSLEQYF TGCGCCAGCAGTGATTTAAGTCTCGAGCAGTACTTC
few - TRBJ2-3 TRBV28 CASSLRGSSTDTQYF TGTGCCAGCAGTTTAAGGGGTTCTAGCACAGATACGCAGTATTTT
- - TRBJ2-3 TRBV28 CASSIETSGTQYF TGTGCCAGCAGTATCGAGACTAGTGGGACGCAGTATTTT
many - TRBJ2-3 TRBV7-2 CASSLSLRTPFTDTQYF TGTGCCAGCAGCTTAAGTTTGAGGACTCCTTTCACAGATACGCAGTATTTT
- - TRBJ2-3 TRBV7-2 CAGSAEGLDTQYF TGTGCCGGCAGCGCCGAGGGACTAGATACGCAGTATTTT
many - TRBJ1-1 TRBV27 CASSLSQGMNTEAFF TGTGCCAGCAGTTTATCTCAGGGAATGAACACTGAAGCTTTCTTT
- - TRBJ1-2 TRBV24-1 CASSHGLGGYTF TGTGCCAGCAGCCACGGCCTGGGTGGCTACACCTTC
- - TRBJ1-1 TRBV19 CASSIGYRDMNTEAFF TGTGCCAGTAGTATAGGGTACAGGGACATGAACACTGAAGCTTTCTTT
few - TRBJ2-5 TRBV25-1 CASSGKKRETQYF TGTGCCAGCAGTGGGAAGAAGCGAGAGACCCAGTACTTC
few TRBD1 TRBJ1-1 TRBV29-1 CSAGQGGHTEAFF TGCAGCGCCGGACAGGGGGGGCACACTGAAGCTTTCTTT
- - TRBJ2-5 TRBV28 CASSPPTGGTQYF TGTGCCAGCAGCCCACCGACCGGGGGGACCCAGTACTTC
- - TRBJ2-7 TRBV7-9 CASSFQRDYEQYF TGTGCCAGCAGCTTTCAAAGGGACTACGAGCAGTACTTC
once TRBD1 TRBJ2-7 TRBV20-1 CSARGTGLGYEQYF TGCAGTGCTAGGGGGACAGGGCTGGGGTACGAGCAGTACTTC
- - TRBJ2-1 TRBV12-5 CASGLSRNEQFF TGTGCTAGTGGTTTGAGTCGGAATGAGCAGTTCTTC
few TRBD2 TRBJ2-7 TRBV4-2 CASSPSPGTSGYEQYF TGTGCCAGCAGCCCATCTCCCGGGACTAGCGGCTACGAGCAGTACTTC
few TRBD2 TRBJ2-5 TRBV20-1 CSASREGETQYF TGCAGTGCTAGTAGGGAGGGAGAGACCCAGTACTTC
- - TRBJ2-2 TRBV18 CASSPLPPKVTATGELFF TGTGCCAGCTCACCACTTCCCCCGAAAGTGACAGCCACCGGGGAGCTGTTTTTT
- - TRBJ1-2 TRBV20-1 CSAPLSNYGYTF TGCAGTGCCCCCCTGTCTAACTATGGCTACACCTTC
- - TRBJ2-1 TRBV15 CATSRVILLYSEQFF TGTGCCACCAGCAGAGTTATCCTTTTATATAGTGAGCAGTTCTTC
- - TRBJ1-1 TRBV6-1 CASSLLGGLAMNTEAFF TGTGCCAGCAGTCTCCTGGGGGGGCTAGCCATGAACACTGAAGCTTTCTTT
few TRBD1 TRBJ1-1 TRBV6-1 CASIPGQGLNEAFF TGTGCCAGCATACCGGGACAGGGGCTTAATGAAGCTTTCTTT
few TRBD2 TRBJ2-1 TRBV28 CASSSPPSGHNEQFF TGTGCCAGCAGTTCACCTCCTAGCGGCCACAATGAGCAGTTCTTC
- - TRBJ1-5 TRBV4-1 CASSQSRSPNQPQHF TGCGCCAGCAGCCAATCAAGGTCCCCCAATCAGCCCCAGCATTTT
- TRBD1 TRBJ1-5 TRBV19 CASTTGTGGSNQPQHF TGTGCCAGTACAACCGGGACAGGGGGTAGCAATCAGCCCCAGCATTTT
few - TRBJ1-2 TRBV27 CASSFGWNYGYTF TGTGCCAGCAGTTTTGGGTGGAACTATGGCTACACCTTC
once - TRBJ1-2 TRBV3-1 CASSQRQYGYTF TGTGCCAGCAGCCAACGGCAGTATGGCTACACCTTC
- - TRBJ2-1 TRBV4-1 CASSQTLYLHNEQFF TGCGCCAGCAGCCAAACTCTATACCTCCACAATGAGCAGTTCTTC
few - TRBJ2-1 TRBV7-2 CASSSTGGGPYNEQFF TGTGCCAGCAGCTCTACCGGAGGGGGCCCCTACAATGAGCAGTTCTTC
- TRBD2 TRBJ2-7 TRBV28 CPSRGVKRELVQYF TGTCCCAGCCGGGGGGTGAAGCGGGAGTTAGTGCAGTACTTC
- - TRBJ1-5 TRBV27 CASSPRTDSNQPQHF TGTGCCAGCAGCCCTAGGACGGATAGCAATCAGCCCCAGCATTTT
few TRBD2 TRBJ2-1 TRBV27 CASSLPSGKAINEQFF TGTGCCAGCAGTTTACCTAGCGGCAAGGCCATTAATGAGCAGTTCTTC
- - TRBJ2-5 TRBV24-1 CATSDSPTGPETQYF TGTGCCACCAGTGATTCACCAACCGGCCCGGAGACCCAGTACTTC
- - TRBJ1-3 TRBV5-5 CASSLVSGSAGNTIYF TGTGCCAGCAGCTTGGTATCAGGGTCGGCCGGAAACACCATATATTTT
few TRBD1 TRBJ1-1 TRBV7-2 CASSPPYLGQMFPEAFF TGTGCCAGCAGCCCCCCTTACCTGGGACAGATGTTTCCTGAAGCTTTCTTT
few - TRBJ1-2 TRBV15 CATSRDGGNYGYTF TGTGCCACCAGCAGAGATGGGGGAAACTATGGCTACACCTTC
- - TRBJ2-3 TRBV7-7 CARSLARGSTDTQYF TGTGCCCGCAGCCTAGCGAGGGGCAGCACAGATACGCAGTATTTT
- TRBD1 TRBJ1-5 TRBV6-2/TRBV6-3 CASSRQGGVGNQPQHF TGTGCCAGCAGTCGACAGGGAGGAGTGGGCAATCAGCCCCAGCATTTT
- TRBD1 TRBJ1-2 TRBV2 CASSQTGEGTYCYTF TGTGCCAGCAGTCAAACAGGGGAAGGGACTTATTGCTACACCTTC
few TRBD1 TRBJ1-2 TRBV24-1 CATSEDRVRGYTF TGTGCCACCAGTGAAGACAGGGTTCGAGGCTACACCTTC
- TRBD2 TRBJ2-1 TRBV27 CASSLLAGAPNEQFF TGTGCCAGCAGTTTATTAGCGGGGGCACCGAATGAGCAGTTCTTC
- TRBD1 TRBJ1-2 TRBV6-6 CASSGVVQGANYGYTF TGTGCCAGCAGTGGTGTGGTACAGGGGGCTAACTATGGCTACACCTTC
- TRBD2 TRBJ2-7 TRBV6-2/TRBV6-3 CASKTSGAYNEQYF TGTGCCAGCAAGACTAGCGGGGCATACAATGAGCAGTACTTC
many - TRBJ2-3 TRBV20-1 CSASYSLTDTQYF TGCAGTGCTAGTTACTCACTCACAGATACGCAGTATTTT
- TRBD1 TRBJ2-7 TRBV27 CASSLSRRGLEQYF TGTGCCAGCAGTTTATCGCGCAGGGGGCTCGAGCAGTACTTC
few - TRBJ2-7 TRBV10-2 CASNAGRVSYEQYF TGCGCCAGCAACGCGGGACGGGTATCCTACGAGCAGTACTTC
many - TRBJ2-3 TRBV27 CASSPRGDTQYF TGTGCCAGCAGCCCCCGTGGAGATACGCAGTATTTT
- TRBD2 TRBJ2-1 TRBV20-1 CSAKRGGHPKQFF TGCAGTGCTAAACGGGGGGGACATCCGAAGCAGTTCTTC